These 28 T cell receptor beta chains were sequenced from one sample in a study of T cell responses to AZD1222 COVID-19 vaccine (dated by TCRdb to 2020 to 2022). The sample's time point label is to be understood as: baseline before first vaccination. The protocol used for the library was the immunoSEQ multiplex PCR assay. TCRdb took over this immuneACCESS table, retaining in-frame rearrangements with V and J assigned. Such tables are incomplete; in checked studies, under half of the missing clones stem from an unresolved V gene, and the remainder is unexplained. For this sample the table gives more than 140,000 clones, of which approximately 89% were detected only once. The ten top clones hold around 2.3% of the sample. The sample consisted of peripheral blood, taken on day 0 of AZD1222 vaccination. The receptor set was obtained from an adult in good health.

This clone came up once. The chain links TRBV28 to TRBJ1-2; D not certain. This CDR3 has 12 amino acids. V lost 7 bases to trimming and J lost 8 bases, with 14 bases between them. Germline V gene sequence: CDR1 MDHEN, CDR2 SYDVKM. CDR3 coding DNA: TGTGCCAGCACCCCCCCGACCGGAGGCTACACCTTC. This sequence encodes CASTPPTGGYTF.

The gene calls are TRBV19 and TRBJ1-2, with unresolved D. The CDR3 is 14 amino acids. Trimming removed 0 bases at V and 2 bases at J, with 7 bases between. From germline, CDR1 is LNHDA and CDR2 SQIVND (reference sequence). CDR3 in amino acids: CASSIDRANYGYTF. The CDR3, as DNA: TGTGCCAGTAGTATAGACCGGGCAAACTATGGCTACACCTTC.

CDR3 amino acids: CASSLGDSFSGANVLTF. The CDR3, as DNA: TGTGCCAGCAGCTTGGGGGACAGCTTCTCTGGGGCCAACGTCCTGACTTTC. The V gene is TRBV5-4, the J gene TRBJ2-6, with 7 positions matching TRBD1. The V and J ends lost 0 bases and 0 bases, in that order; junction bases with no gene match: 3. CDR1 and CDR2 from the germline V gene are SGHNT and YYREEE (reference sequence). This CDR3 is 17 amino acids long. Full variable domain (rest looked up from reference TRBV5-4 and TRBJ2-6): ETGVTQSPTHLIKTRGQQVTLRCSSQSGHNTVSWYQQALGQGPQFIFQYYREEENGRGNFPPRFSGLQFPNYSSELNVNALELDDSALYLCASSLGDSFSGANVLTFGAGSRLTVL.

Written as DNA, the CDR3 is TGTGCCAGCAGTGAAGGCGGAATAGCCTATCAGCCCCAGCATTTT. Protein: CASSEGGIAYQPQHF. This chain joins TRBV2 and TRBJ1-5; D is unresolved. The CDR3 covers 15 residues. Trimming removed 1 base from V and 5 bases from J, with 12 bases in between. Germline CDR1 and CDR2: SNHLY and FYNNEI.

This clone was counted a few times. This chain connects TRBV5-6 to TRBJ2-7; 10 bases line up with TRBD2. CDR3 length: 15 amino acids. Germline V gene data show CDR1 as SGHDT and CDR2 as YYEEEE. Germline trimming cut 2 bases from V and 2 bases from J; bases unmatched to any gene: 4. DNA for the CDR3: TGTGCCAGCAGCTTATCCGGGACTAGCGCCTACGAGCAGTACTTC. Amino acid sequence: CASSLSGTSAYEQYF.

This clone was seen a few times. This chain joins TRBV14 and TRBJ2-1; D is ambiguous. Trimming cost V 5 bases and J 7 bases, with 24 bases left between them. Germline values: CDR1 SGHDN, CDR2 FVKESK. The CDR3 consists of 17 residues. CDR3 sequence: CASSGLRSVESTNEQFF. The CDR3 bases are TGTGCCAGCAGCGGGCTGAGATCGGTTGAGTCGACGAATGAGCAGTTCTTC.

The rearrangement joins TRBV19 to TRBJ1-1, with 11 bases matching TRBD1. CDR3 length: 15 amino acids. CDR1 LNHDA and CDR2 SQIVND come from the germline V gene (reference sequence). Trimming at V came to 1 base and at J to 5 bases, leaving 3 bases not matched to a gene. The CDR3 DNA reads TGTGCCAGTAGTATAGTTGGGACAGGGGGGACTGAAGCTTTCTTT. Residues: CASSIVGTGGTEAFF. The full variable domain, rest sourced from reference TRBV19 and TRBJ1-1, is DGGITQSPKYLFRKEGQNVTLSCEQNLNHDAMYWYRQDPGQGLRLIYYSQIVNDFQKGDIAEGYSVSREKKESFPLTVTSAQKNPTAFYLCASSIVGTGGTEAFFGQGTRLTVV.

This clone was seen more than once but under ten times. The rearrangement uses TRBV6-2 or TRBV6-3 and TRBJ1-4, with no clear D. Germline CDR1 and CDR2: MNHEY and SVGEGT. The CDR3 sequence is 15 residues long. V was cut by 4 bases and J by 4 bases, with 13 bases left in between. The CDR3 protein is CASSLGRQNNEKLFF. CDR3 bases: TGTGCCAGCAGTTTGGGCAGGCAGAATAATGAAAAACTGTTTTTT.

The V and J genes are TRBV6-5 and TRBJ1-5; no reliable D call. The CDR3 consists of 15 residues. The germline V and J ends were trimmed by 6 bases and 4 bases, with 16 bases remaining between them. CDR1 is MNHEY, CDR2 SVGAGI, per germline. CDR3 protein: CASRGNQTRNQPQHF. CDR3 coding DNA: TGTGCCAGCAGGGGGAACCAGACACGAAATCAGCCCCAGCATTTT.

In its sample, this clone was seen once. The CDR3: CASSLNGGSREQYF. CDR3 sequence (DNA): TGTGCCAGCAGTTTAAATGGGGGTTCTCGCGAGCAGTACTTC. The chain recombines TRBV27 with TRBJ2-7, with D perhaps being TRBD1 or TRBD2 (5 bases each). The germline V gene encodes CDR1 MNHEY and CDR2 SMNVEV (reference sequence). V was cut by 2 bases and J by 6 bases, with 14 bases left in between. The CDR3 has 14 residues.

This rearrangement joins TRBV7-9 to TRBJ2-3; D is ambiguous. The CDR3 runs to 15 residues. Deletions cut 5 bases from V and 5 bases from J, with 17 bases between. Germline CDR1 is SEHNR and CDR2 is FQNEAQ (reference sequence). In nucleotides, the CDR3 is TGTGCCAGCAGCCCCTCCCGCCTATTACTAGATACGCAGTATTTT. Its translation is CASSPSRLLLDTQYF.

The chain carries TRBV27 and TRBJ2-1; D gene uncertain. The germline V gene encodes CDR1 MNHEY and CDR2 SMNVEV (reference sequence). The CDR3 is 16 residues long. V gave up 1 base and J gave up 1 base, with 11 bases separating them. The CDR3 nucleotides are TGTGCCAGCAGTTTATTTTCCCGAGGTTCCTACAATGAGCAGTTCTTC. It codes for CASSLFSRGSYNEQFF.

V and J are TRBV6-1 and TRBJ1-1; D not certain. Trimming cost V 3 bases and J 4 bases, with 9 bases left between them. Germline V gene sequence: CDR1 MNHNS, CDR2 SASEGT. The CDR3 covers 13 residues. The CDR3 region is CASSETTGTEAFF. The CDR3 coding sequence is TGTGCCAGCAGTGAGACGACCGGCACTGAAGCTTTCTTT.

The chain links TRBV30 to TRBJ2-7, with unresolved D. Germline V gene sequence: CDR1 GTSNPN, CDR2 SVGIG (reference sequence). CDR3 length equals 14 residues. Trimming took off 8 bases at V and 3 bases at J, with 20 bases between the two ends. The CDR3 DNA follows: TGTGCCCTGGTGGGTCAACCTCACCACTACGAGCAGTACTTC. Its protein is CALVGQPHHYEQYF.

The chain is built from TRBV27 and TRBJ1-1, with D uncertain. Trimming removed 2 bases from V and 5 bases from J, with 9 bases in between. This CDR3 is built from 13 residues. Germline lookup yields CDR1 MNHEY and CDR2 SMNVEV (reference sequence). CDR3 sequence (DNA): TGTGCCAGCAGTTTACTCATAAGGACTGAAGCTTTCTTT. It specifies CASSLLIRTEAFF.

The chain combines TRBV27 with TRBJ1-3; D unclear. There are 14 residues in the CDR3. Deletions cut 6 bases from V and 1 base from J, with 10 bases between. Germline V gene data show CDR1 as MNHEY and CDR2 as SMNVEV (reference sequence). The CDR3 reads CASSRKGSGNTIYF. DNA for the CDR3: TGTGCCAGCAGCCGAAAGGGATCTGGAAACACCATATATTTT.

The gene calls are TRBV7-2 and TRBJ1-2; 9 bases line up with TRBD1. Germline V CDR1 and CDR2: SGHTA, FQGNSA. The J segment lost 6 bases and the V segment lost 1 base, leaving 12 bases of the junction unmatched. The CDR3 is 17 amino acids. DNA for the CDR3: TGTGCCAGCAGCTTAGTGGGGCTGGGACAGGGCGTGAATGGCTACACCTTC. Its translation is CASSLVGLGQGVNGYTF.

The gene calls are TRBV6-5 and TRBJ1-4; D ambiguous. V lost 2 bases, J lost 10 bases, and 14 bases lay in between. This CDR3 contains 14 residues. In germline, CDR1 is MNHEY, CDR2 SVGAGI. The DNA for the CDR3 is TGTGCCAGCAGTTACGGGATACTCGAGGGAAAACTGTTTTTT. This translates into CASSYGILEGKLFF.

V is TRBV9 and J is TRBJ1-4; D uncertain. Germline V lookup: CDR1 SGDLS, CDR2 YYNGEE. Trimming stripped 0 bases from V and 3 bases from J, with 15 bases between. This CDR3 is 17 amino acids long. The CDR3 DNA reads TGTGCCAGCAGCGTAGGGTATGATAGAGGACCTAATGAAAAACTGTTTTTT. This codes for CASSVGYDRGPNEKLFF.

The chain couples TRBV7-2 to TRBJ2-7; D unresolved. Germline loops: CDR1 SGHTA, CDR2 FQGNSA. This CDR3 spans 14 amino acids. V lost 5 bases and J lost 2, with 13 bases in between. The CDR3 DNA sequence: TGTGCCAGCAGCCCGTCGGTCGCCGCCTACGAGCAGTACTTC. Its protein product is CASSPSVAAYEQYF.

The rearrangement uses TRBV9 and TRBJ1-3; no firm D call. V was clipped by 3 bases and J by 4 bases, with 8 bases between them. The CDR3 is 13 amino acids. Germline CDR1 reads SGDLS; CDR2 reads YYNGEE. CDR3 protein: CASSAPSGNTIYF. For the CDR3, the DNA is TGTGCCAGCAGCGCTCCCTCGGGAAACACCATATATTTT.

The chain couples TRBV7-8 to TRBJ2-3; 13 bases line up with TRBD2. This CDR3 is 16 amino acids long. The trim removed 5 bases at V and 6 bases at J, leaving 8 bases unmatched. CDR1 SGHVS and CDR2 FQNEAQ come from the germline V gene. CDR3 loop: CASSPWTSGSSDTQYF. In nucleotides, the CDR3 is TGTGCCAGCAGCCCCTGGACTAGCGGGAGTTCGGATACGCAGTATTTT.

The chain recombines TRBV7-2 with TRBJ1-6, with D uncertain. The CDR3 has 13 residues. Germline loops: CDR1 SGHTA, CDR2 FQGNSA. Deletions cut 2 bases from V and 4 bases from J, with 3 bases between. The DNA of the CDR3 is TGTGCCAGCAGCTTACAATATAATTCACCCCTCCACTTT. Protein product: CASSLQYNSPLHF.

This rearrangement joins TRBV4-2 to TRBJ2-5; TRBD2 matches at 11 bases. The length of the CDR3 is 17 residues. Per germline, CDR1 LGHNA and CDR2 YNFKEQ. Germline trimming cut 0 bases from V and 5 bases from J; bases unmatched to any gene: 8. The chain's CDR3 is CASSQDRLAGRGETQYF. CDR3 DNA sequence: TGTGCCAGCAGCCAAGACCGACTAGCGGGACGGGGGGAGACCCAGTACTTC.

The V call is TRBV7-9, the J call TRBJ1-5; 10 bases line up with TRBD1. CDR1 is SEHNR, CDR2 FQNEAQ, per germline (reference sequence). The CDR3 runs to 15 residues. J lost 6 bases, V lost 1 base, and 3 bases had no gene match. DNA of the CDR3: TGTGCCAGCAGCTTAGAGACAGGGGGCGGTCAGCCCCAGCATTTT. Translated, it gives CASSLETGGGQPQHF.

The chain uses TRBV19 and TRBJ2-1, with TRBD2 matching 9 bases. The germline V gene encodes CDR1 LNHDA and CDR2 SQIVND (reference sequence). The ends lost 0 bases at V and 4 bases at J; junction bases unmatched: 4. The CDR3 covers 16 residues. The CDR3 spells CASSIDGGGVYNEQFF. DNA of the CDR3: TGTGCCAGTAGTATAGATGGCGGGGGGGTATACAATGAGCAGTTCTTC.

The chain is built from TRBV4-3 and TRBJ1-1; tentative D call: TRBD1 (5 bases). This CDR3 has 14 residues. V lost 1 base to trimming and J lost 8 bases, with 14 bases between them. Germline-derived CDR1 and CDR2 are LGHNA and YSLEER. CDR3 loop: CASSQVAGVGEAFF. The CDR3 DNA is TGCGCCAGCAGCCAAGTTGCGGGGGTGGGCGAAGCTTTCTTT.

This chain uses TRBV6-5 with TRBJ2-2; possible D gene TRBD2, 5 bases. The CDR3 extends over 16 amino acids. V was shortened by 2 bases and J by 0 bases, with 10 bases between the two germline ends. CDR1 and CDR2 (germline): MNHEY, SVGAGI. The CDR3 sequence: CASSYGAAANTGELFF. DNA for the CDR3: TGTGCCAGCAGTTACGGAGCGGCTGCGAACACCGGGGAGCTGTTTTTT.